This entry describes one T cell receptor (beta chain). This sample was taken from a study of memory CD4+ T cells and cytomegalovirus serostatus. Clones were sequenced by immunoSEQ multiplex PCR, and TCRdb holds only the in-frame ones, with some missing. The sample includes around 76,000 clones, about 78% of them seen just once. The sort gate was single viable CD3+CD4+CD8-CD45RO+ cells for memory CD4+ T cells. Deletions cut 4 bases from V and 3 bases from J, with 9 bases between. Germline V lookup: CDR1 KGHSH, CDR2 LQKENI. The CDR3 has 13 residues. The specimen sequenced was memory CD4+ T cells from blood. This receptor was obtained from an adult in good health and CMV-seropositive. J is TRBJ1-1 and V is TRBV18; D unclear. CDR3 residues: CASSQIGDTEAFF. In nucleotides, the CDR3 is TGTGCCAGCTCACAAATTGGGGACACTGAAGCTTTCTTT.